This is a list of T cell receptor beta chains from one sample in a study of blood T cell repertoires in COVID-19. TCRdb keeps only in-frame clones here, not all; method: immunoSEQ multiplex PCR. The sample holds 270,000 or so clones, more than 75% seen once. Sequencing was done on a sample of PBMCs or T cells enriched from blood (not recorded which). Receptor source: a woman between 35 and 50 years old with acute COVID-19. Both conserved end residues are part of each CDR3. The D gene is left open where the match is weak. Clone size is not always given. Where it is, it says once, few, many or a class for expanded clones.

v_call	j_call	clone_size	d_call	cdr3_aa	cdr3_nt
TRBV27	TRBJ1-4	-	-	CASSGGREKLFF	TGTGCCAGCAGTGGAGGGAGGGAAAAACTGTTTTTT
TRBV5-4	TRBJ1-6	-	TRBD1	CASSLEQGNSPLHF	TGTGCCAGCAGCTTGGAACAGGGGAATTCACCCCTCCACTTT
TRBV11-3	TRBJ2-3	-	TRBD1	CASSRDRGKGDTQYF	TGTGCCAGCAGCAGAGACAGGGGGAAGGGAGATACGCAGTATTTT
TRBV27	TRBJ1-1	-	-	CASSTLMNTEAFF	TGTGCCAGCAGTACCCTAATGAACACTGAAGCTTTCTTT
TRBV28	TRBJ1-6	-	TRBD1	CASGTDREEYNSPLHF	TGTGCCAGCGGAACCGACAGGGAGGAATATAATTCACCCCTCCACTTT
TRBV11-3	TRBJ2-7	-	-	CASNALGDYEQYF	TGTGCCAGCAACGCATTAGGGGATTACGAGCAGTACTTC
TRBV27	TRBJ1-1	-	TRBD1	CASSRQGDGEAFF	TGTGCCAGCAGCCGTCAGGGGGACGGTGAAGCTTTCTTT
TRBV3-1/TRBV3-2	TRBJ2-3	few	TRBD2	CASRTLAGDTDTQYF	TGTGCCAGCAGGACTTTAGCGGGGGACACAGATACGCAGTATTTT
TRBV7-2	TRBJ1-1	-	-	CASSPSGGAGRTEAFF	TGTGCCAGCAGCCCCAGCGGTGGGGCGGGGAGGACTGAAGCTTTCTTT
TRBV11-3	TRBJ2-5	-	-	CASSLGAVGGQETQYF	TGTGCCAGCAGCTTAGGGGCCGTGGGGGGACAAGAGACCCAGTACTTC
TRBV10-3	TRBJ2-7	-	-	CAISESLLISYEQYF	TGTGCCATCAGTGAGAGCCTTCTGATCTCCTACGAGCAGTACTTC
TRBV24-1	TRBJ2-4	-	-	CATSDERYIQYF	TGTGCCACCAGTGATGAACGGTACATTCAGTACTTC
TRBV20-1	TRBJ2-7	-	-	CSASREEGVRPKQYF	TGCAGTGCTAGTAGGGAAGAGGGCGTACGCCCAAAGCAGTACTTC
TRBV18	TRBJ2-7	-	TRBD2	CASSPTTGGTYEQYF	TGTGCCAGCTCACCTACCACGGGGGGAACCTACGAGCAGTACTTC
TRBV6-5	TRBJ1-1	-	TRBD1	CASSAKPSGGTEAFF	TGTGCCAGCAGCGCAAAACCTTCAGGGGGCACTGAAGCTTTCTTT
TRBV11-2	TRBJ2-3	once	TRBD2	CASSFATTSGDTQYF	TGTGCCAGCAGCTTCGCGACAACTAGCGGTGATACGCAGTATTTT
TRBV21-1	TRBJ2-3	-	-	CASSKVSSASDTQYF	TGTGCCAGCAGCAAAGTGAGTAGCGCTTCAGATACGCAGTATTTT
TRBV6-5	TRBJ2-7	-	-	CASSYSLEGSHYEQYF	TGTGCCAGCAGTTACTCTCTGGAGGGATCCCACTACGAGCAGTACTTC
TRBV18	TRBJ1-1	-	-	CASSPRGGVTEAFF	TGTGCCAGCTCACCACGAGGGGGAGTCACTGAAGCTTTCTTT
TRBV2	TRBJ1-2	-	TRBD1	CASSEQGQGAGYGYTF	TGTGCCAGCAGTGAACAGGGACAGGGGGCCGGGTATGGCTACACCTTC
TRBV9	TRBJ2-3	-	TRBD1	CASSTWTGGVGTQYF	TGTGCCAGCAGCACCTGGACAGGGGGCGTCGGTACGCAGTATTTT
TRBV6-5	TRBJ2-7	-	TRBD1	CASRRDRGPYEQYF	TGTGCCAGCAGGCGCGACAGGGGACCCTACGAGCAGTACTTC
TRBV7-2	TRBJ2-5	-	-	CASSLAGRQETQYF	TGTGCCAGCAGCTTAGCGGGCAGACAAGAGACCCAGTACTTC
TRBV3-1/TRBV3-2	TRBJ2-7	-	TRBD2	CASSPPGLAGSYEQYF	TGTGCCAGCAGCCCCCCGGGACTAGCGGGGAGCTACGAGCAGTACTTC
TRBV6-2/TRBV6-3	TRBJ1-6	-	-	CASSDAAENNSPLHF	TGTGCCAGCAGCGACGCGGCTGAAAATAATTCACCCCTCCACTTT
TRBV4-1	TRBJ1-2	-	-	CASSQSTGIYGYTF	TGCGCCAGCAGCCAAAGCACAGGGATCTATGGCTACACCTTC
TRBV9	TRBJ2-1	-	TRBD2	CASSVTSGTYNEQFF	TGTGCCAGCAGCGTTACTAGCGGTACCTACAATGAGCAGTTCTTC
TRBV11-3	TRBJ2-1	-	-	CASSLSGVYNEQFF	TGTGCCAGCAGTCTAAGCGGAGTCTACAATGAGCAGTTCTTC
TRBV18	TRBJ2-5	-	-	CASSPLGGQETQYF	TGTGCCAGCTCACCTCTGGGGGGACAAGAGACCCAGTACTTC
TRBV27	TRBJ2-1	-	-	CASSLLGGPSDNEQFF	TGTGCCAGCAGTTTATTGGGGGGGCCCTCGGACAATGAGCAGTTCTTC
TRBV5-1	TRBJ1-1	-	-	CASSPLQGTEAFF	TGCGCCAGCAGCCCGTTGCAGGGTACTGAAGCTTTCTTT
TRBV11-3	TRBJ1-1	-	-	CASSGDSQYTEAFF	TGTGCCAGCAGCGGAGACAGTCAGTACACTGAAGCTTTCTTT
TRBV5-4	TRBJ1-6	-	TRBD1	CASSSGTANNSPLHF	TGTGCCAGCAGCTCGGGGACAGCTAACAATTCACCCCTCCACTTT
TRBV2	TRBJ2-3	-	-	CASSEGPFLSTDTQYF	TGTGCCAGCAGTGAAGGGCCGTTCCTTTCCACAGATACGCAGTATTTT
TRBV11-2	TRBJ2-7	once	-	CASSLERDEQYF	TGTGCCAGCAGCTTAGAGAGGGACGAGCAGTACTTC
TRBV20-1	TRBJ2-7	-	TRBD1	CSASLGQGVYEQYF	TGCAGTGCTAGTTTGGGACAGGGCGTCTACGAGCAGTACTTC
TRBV7-8	TRBJ1-3	-	-	CASSLDSYSGNTIYF	TGTGCCAGCAGCTTAGACTCATACTCTGGAAACACCATATATTTT
TRBV5-8	TRBJ2-7	few	TRBD2	CASSLDSGRARVDEQYF	TGTGCCAGCAGCTTGGATAGCGGGAGGGCCCGAGTCGACGAGCAGTACTTC
TRBV21-1	TRBJ2-1	once	-	CASSKVTSGAPVLDNEQFF	TGTGCCAGCAGCAAAGTAACTAGCGGGGCTCCCGTTTTGGACAATGAGCAGTTCTTC
TRBV6-2/TRBV6-3	TRBJ1-4	once	-	CASSFQNNEKLFF	TGTGCCAGCAGTTTCCAGAATAATGAAAAACTGTTTTTT
TRBV7-9	TRBJ1-2	-	TRBD1	CASSLRDRGASGGYTF	TGTGCCAGCAGCCTCAGGGACAGGGGGGCCTCCGGTGGCTACACCTTC
TRBV10-3	TRBJ1-1	-	-	CAITLTRNTEAFF	TGTGCCATCACCCTGACTCGGAACACTGAAGCTTTCTTT
TRBV7-2	TRBJ1-2	few	TRBD1	CASSLGWRTGDPSLYGYTF	TGTGCCAGCAGCTTAGGCTGGCGGACAGGGGATCCAAGTTTGTATGGCTACACCTTC
TRBV2	TRBJ1-6	-	-	CASRYAGPSSYNSPLHF	TGTGCCAGCAGATATGCGGGGCCCAGCTCCTATAATTCACCCCTCCACTTT
TRBV7-9	TRBJ2-2	few	TRBD1	CASSLVGTGNTGELFF	TGTGCCAGCAGCTTAGTGGGGACAGGGAACACCGGGGAGCTGTTTTTT